Below, 10 T cell receptor beta chains from the same sample are listed, as sequenced in a study of neurological immune-mediated disorders. TCRdb recomputed calls from the 5' RACE reads with MiXCR, one row per CDR3 protein. Here the sample spans tens of thousands of distinct CDR3 sequences, about 13% being singletons. The time point denotes: longitudinal time-point 3. The sample consisted of PBMCs. Receptors were obtained from a man aged 25-40 years in good health.

Ten or more counts support this clonotype. The gene calls are TRBV6-5 and TRBJ1-5; TRBD1 aligns across 8 bases. The CDR3 covers 14 residues. V shed 5 bases, J shed 2 bases, and the junction held 2 bases outside the gene matches. Germline values: CDR1 MNHEY, CDR2 SVGAGI. The CDR3 coding sequence is TGTGCCAGCAGTCAGACAGGGGGCAATCAGCCCCAGCATTTT. Translated, it gives CASSQTGGNQPQHF.

Many counts were recorded for this clonotype. The genes are TRBV15 and TRBJ2-3, with D possibly TRBD2 on 7 matching bases. The germline V gene has CDR1 LNHNV and CDR2 YYDKDF (reference sequence). Trimming left V 5 bases short and J 3 bases short, with 15 bases between. The CDR3 totals 15 residues. CDR3 protein: CATSPGGGPTDTQYF. The CDR3 bases are TGTGCCACCAGCCCTGGGGGGGGCCCTACAGATACGCAGTATTTT.

The chain carries TRBV18 and TRBJ2-7; no reliable D call. The V end lost 6 bases, the J end lost 0 bases, and 15 bases lay between the germline ends. The CDR3 sequence is 15 residues long. Germline-derived CDR1 and CDR2 are KGHSH and LQKENI. CDR3 bases: TGTGCCAGCTCCCAGGCCCCGGACGGCTCCTACGAGCAGTACTTC. Its protein is CASSQAPDGSYEQYF.

This clonotype was seen at least ten times. V usage is TRBV6-6 and J usage is TRBJ1-2; the D gene is possibly TRBD1 (6 bases). This CDR3 has 13 amino acids. CDR1 is MNHNY, CDR2 SVGAGI, per germline (reference sequence). Trimming took 4 bases from V and 6 from J, leaving 12 bases between them. The CDR3 bases are TGTGCCAGCAGTTCACAGGGCTTCGATGGCTACACCTTC. Its translation: CASSSQGFDGYTF.

In this sample, this clonotype turned up many times. The V and J genes are TRBV15 and TRBJ1-4; D remains ambiguous. V dropped 3 bases and J dropped 7 bases, with 9 bases sitting between them. Germline V CDR1 and CDR2: LNHNV, YYDKDF (reference sequence). This CDR3 spans 13 amino acids. The DNA for the CDR3 is TGTGCCACCAGCAGTCGGCTGGTTGAAAAACTGTTTTTT. Its protein product is CATSSRLVEKLFF.

At least ten counts were recorded for this clonotype. The genes are TRBV6-4 and TRBJ2-1; no firm D call. Trimming left V 5 bases short and J 4 bases short, with 15 bases between. Germline values: CDR1 MRHNA, CDR2 SNTAGT. The CDR3 is 15 amino acids. Written as DNA, the CDR3 is TGTGCCAGCAGTACGACGAGGACGGCTTACAATGAGCAGTTCTTC. Its translation is CASSTTRTAYNEQFF.

This clonotype has ten or more counts. The J gene is TRBJ1-5, the V gene TRBV12-3 or TRBV12-4; D is possibly TRBD1 (5 bases). This CDR3 has 15 residues. Trimming shortened V by 3 bases and J by 0 bases, and 9 bases separated the two germline ends. The CDR3, as DNA: TGTGCCAGCAGTTTTCGGGACGGTAGCAATCAGCCCCAGCATTTT. It encodes CASSFRDGSNQPQHF.

This clonotype has a handful of counts. This chain joins TRBV29-1 and TRBJ2-1; a possible D gene is TRBD2 (6 bases). There are 14 residues in the CDR3. The germline V gene encodes CDR1 SQVTM and CDR2 ANQGSEA. Trimming removed 0 bases at V and 9 bases at J, with 15 bases between. CDR3 protein: CSVEDRSGRTEQFF. The CDR3 DNA reads TGCAGCGTTGAAGATCGGTCCGGGAGAACTGAGCAGTTCTTC.

This clonotype has ten or more counts. The gene calls are TRBV20-1 and TRBJ1-5; D uncertain. The germline CDR1 and CDR2 sequences are DFQATT and SNEGSKA (reference sequence). This CDR3 has 14 amino acids. Between the trimmed V and J ends, which lost 0 bases and 4 bases, there was a span of 10 bases. The CDR3 spells CSARDPSLNQPQHF. In nucleotides, the CDR3 is TGCAGTGCTAGAGATCCCAGCCTAAATCAGCCCCAGCATTTT.

In this sample, this clonotype turned up many times. CDR3 in amino acids: CATSSATHRDEKLFF. The CDR3 nucleotides are TGTGCCACCAGCAGCGCCACACACCGAGACGAAAAACTGTTTTTT. The J gene is TRBJ1-4, the V gene TRBV15; no firm D call. In germline, CDR1 is LNHNV, CDR2 YYDKDF (reference sequence). With 3 bases removed from V and 8 bases from J, the gap between germline ends came to 16 bases. The CDR3 has 15 residues.